These 27 T cell receptor beta chains were all obtained from the same sample, sequenced in a study of T cell responses to AZD1222 COVID-19 vaccine. TCRdb's table, derived via immunoSEQ multiplex PCR, lists solely in-frame clones and lacks some. The sample comprises roughly 100,000 clones, 88% of which are singletons, and around 9% rests with the top ten. Material: peripheral blood, obtained on day 0 of AZD1222 vaccination. The receptors stem from an adult in good health.

The genes are TRBV7-2 and TRBJ2-7, with D possibly TRBD1 on 5 matching bases. V shed 1 base and J shed 3 bases, with 13 bases lying between them. The germline CDR1 and CDR2 sequences are SGHTA and FQGNSA. This CDR3 is 15 amino acids long. The CDR3 region is CASSLDWTIDYEQYF. CDR3 DNA: TGTGCCAGCAGCTTAGACTGGACAATTGACTACGAGCAGTACTTC.

This clone was detected once. The CDR3: CASRWRSTYNEQFF. CDR3 in DNA: TGTGCCAGCAGGTGGAGGTCCACCTACAATGAGCAGTTCTTC. This chain connects TRBV28 to TRBJ2-1; tentative D call: TRBD2 (5 bases). CDR1 and CDR2 from the germline V gene are MDHEN and SYDVKM. The CDR3 consists of 14 residues. Between the trimmed V and J ends, which lost 6 bases and 2 bases, there was a span of 11 bases. The full variable domain, its missing parts supplied by reference TRBV28 and TRBJ2-1, is DVKVTQSSRYLVKRTGEKVFLECVQDMDHENMFWYRQDPGLGLRLIYFSYDVKMKEKGDIPEGYSVSREKKERFSLILESASTNQTSMYLCASRWRSTYNEQFFGPGTRLTVL.

The chain combines TRBV6-5 with TRBJ1-5, with 8 bases aligning to TRBD1. The ends lost 7 bases at V and 0 bases at J; junction bases unmatched: 5. This CDR3 has 15 amino acids. The germline gives CDR1 MNHEY, CDR2 SVGAGI. This CDR3 reads CASTRTGGSNQPQHF. The CDR3 bases are TGTGCCAGCACCCGAACAGGGGGTAGCAATCAGCCCCAGCATTTT.

The chain links TRBV5-6 to TRBJ2-7; TRBD1 matches at 11 bases. CDR3 length equals 15 residues. Germline V gene lookup returns CDR1 SGHDT and CDR2 YYEEEE. V gave up 5 bases and J gave up 2 bases; unmatched junction bases: 6. The DNA for the CDR3 is TGTGCCAGCAGGAAACCGGGACAGGGGGCCTACGAGCAGTACTTC. Its protein product is CASRKPGQGAYEQYF.

The V gene is TRBV3-1 (or the pseudogene TRBV3-2), the J gene TRBJ2-1; D gene uncertain. Trimming pared 5 bases from V and 12 bases from J, leaving 17 bases between. The CDR3 consists of 13 residues. Germline loops: CDR1 LGHDT, CDR2 YNNKEL (reference sequence). The CDR3 reads CASSNILREGQFF. The CDR3 nucleotides are TGTGCCAGCAGCAATATCTTAAGGGAAGGGCAGTTCTTC.

The genes are TRBV13 and TRBJ1-2; D remains ambiguous. The V and J ends lost 2 bases and 0 bases respectively, with 10 bases between them. Germline CDR1 is PRHDT and CDR2 is FYEKMQ (reference sequence). The CDR3 runs 15 residues. CDR3 loop: CASSLRASANYGYTF. Here the CDR3 DNA reads TGTGCCAGCAGCTTACGGGCCTCAGCTAACTATGGCTACACCTTC.

The chain is built from TRBV18 and TRBJ2-1; 8 bases are a match to TRBD2. This CDR3 spans 15 amino acids. Germline lookup yields CDR1 KGHSH and CDR2 LQKENI. The J segment lost 8 bases and the V segment lost 2 bases, leaving 8 bases of the junction unmatched. CDR3 in amino acids: CASSPGLAGLDEQFF. For the CDR3, the DNA is TGTGCCAGCTCACCAGGTTTAGCGGGATTGGATGAGCAGTTCTTC.

The rearrangement joins TRBV6-1 to TRBJ1-3; a weak D match, TRBD1 (5 bases). Trimming shortened V by 2 bases and J by 2 bases, and 10 bases separated the two germline ends. Germline CDR1 and CDR2: MNHNS and SASEGT. The CDR3 is 15 residues long. The CDR3 protein is CASSEPGTAGNTIYF. The CDR3 bases are TGTGCCAGCAGTGAACCAGGGACGGCTGGAAACACCATATATTTT.

This clone is a singleton in its sample. V gene TRBV9 combines with J gene TRBJ2-2, with 10 positions matching TRBD2. CDR1 SGDLS and CDR2 YYNGEE come from the germline V gene. This CDR3 spans 16 amino acids. J was trimmed by 4 bases and V by 0 bases; bases with no gene match: 3. CDR3 protein: CASSVVPSGSTGELFF. In nucleotides, the CDR3 is TGTGCCAGCAGCGTAGTACCTAGCGGGAGCACCGGGGAGCTGTTTTTT. Together with reference TRBV9 and TRBJ2-2, the CDR3 gives the full variable domain: DSGVTQTPKHLITATGQRVTLRCSPRSGDLSVYWYQQSLDQGLQFLIQYYNGEERAKGNILERFSAQQFPDLHSELNLSSLELGDSALYFCASSVVPSGSTGELFFGEGSRLTVL.

The rearrangement uses TRBV7-2 and TRBJ1-1; D unclear. Germline V gene lookup returns CDR1 SGHTA and CDR2 FQGNSA. Trimming cost V 4 bases and J 1 base, with 4 bases left between them. The CDR3 has 12 residues. CDR3: CASSSSNTEAFF. In DNA, the CDR3 is TGTGCCAGCAGCTCCTCGAACACTGAAGCTTTCTTT. The full variable domain, with the rest looked up from reference TRBV7-2 and TRBJ1-1, is GAGVSQSPSNKVTEKGKDVELRCDPISGHTALYWYRQSLGQGLEFLIYFQGNSAPDKSGLPSDRFSAERTGGSVSTLTIQRTQQEDSAVYLCASSSSNTEAFFGQGTRLTVV.

This clone was found once. The rearrangement joins TRBV18 to TRBJ1-5, with D unclear. V lost 1 base, J lost 1 base, and 11 bases lay in between. The CDR3 covers 16 residues. Germline V CDR1 and CDR2: KGHSH, LQKENI. CDR3 sequence: CASSPLGQRSNQPQHF. Written as DNA, the CDR3 is TGTGCCAGCTCACCACTCGGGCAACGGAGCAATCAGCCCCAGCATTTT.

V is TRBV2 and J is TRBJ1-2; 9 nucleotides align to TRBD1. Trimming cost V 5 bases and J 8 bases; bases outside gene matches: 6. Germline CDR1 SNHLY, CDR2 FYNNEI. The CDR3 has 13 residues. CDR3 in amino acids: CASSSGTGTGYTF. Here the CDR3 DNA reads TGTGCCAGCAGTTCCGGGACAGGGACCGGCTACACCTTC.

The CDR3, as DNA: TGCAGCGTTGCCCCTCGACTAGCGGGGGATAATGAGCAGTTCTTC. Its protein is CSVAPRLAGDNEQFF. The chain recombines TRBV29-1 with TRBJ2-1, with 12 nucleotides matching TRBD2. Per germline, CDR1 SQVTM and CDR2 ANQGSEA. The CDR3 consists of 15 residues. Trimming at V came to 4 bases and at J to 7 bases, leaving 8 bases not matched to a gene.

The rearrangement links TRBV5-1 to TRBJ2-7; a weak D match, TRBD1 (6 bases). V gave up 4 bases and J gave up 2 bases, with 13 bases separating them. The CDR3 is 14 amino acids. Germline V gives CDR1 SGHRS, CDR2 YFSETQ. DNA of the CDR3: TGCGCCAGCAGCAAGACAGGAGGCGCCTACGAGCAGTACTTC. It yields the protein CASSKTGGAYEQYF.

The CDR3 region is CASSLPDRAHYGYTF. CDR3 DNA sequence: TGTGCCAGCAGTTTACCGGACAGGGCCCACTATGGCTACACCTTC. V usage is TRBV28 and J usage is TRBJ1-2; TRBD1 aligns across 8 bases. This CDR3 is 15 amino acids long. The ends lost 2 bases at V and 3 bases at J; junction bases unmatched: 5. Germline V gives CDR1 MDHEN, CDR2 SYDVKM.

The V and J genes are TRBV28 and TRBJ1-2; D is perhaps TRBD1 (6 bases). The germline V gene has CDR1 MDHEN and CDR2 SYDVKM. The CDR3 is 15 amino acids. With 4 bases removed from V and 0 bases from J, the gap between germline ends came to 12 bases. Here the CDR3 DNA reads TGTGCCAGCAGTTCCCGGACAGCTTCTAACTATGGCTACACCTTC. Amino acids: CASSSRTASNYGYTF.

J is TRBJ2-5 and V is TRBV5-1; 9 bases are shared with TRBD2. The V and J ends lost 0 bases and 5 bases, in that order; junction bases with no gene match: 5. In germline, CDR1 is SGHRS, CDR2 YFSETQ. The CDR3 spans 15 residues. CDR3 nucleotide sequence: TGCGCCAGCAGCTTGGCCGGCGGGGGGGCGGAGACCCAGTACTTC. Translating gives CASSLAGGGAETQYF.

This chain joins TRBV12-3 or TRBV12-4 and TRBJ2-7; possibly TRBD2 for D (5 bases). The CDR3 runs 11 residues. V dropped 8 bases and J dropped 7 bases, with 12 bases sitting between them. Here the CDR3 DNA reads TGTGCCAGCGGGCGGGCGGGTGAGCAGTACTTC. This gives the protein CASGRAGEQYF.

The J gene is TRBJ2-1, the V gene TRBV27; D may be TRBD1 (6 bases). Germline lookup yields CDR1 MNHEY and CDR2 SMNVEV (reference sequence). CDR3 length: 13 residues. V lost 4 bases and J 7 bases, leaving 11 bases between the germline ends. The CDR3 here is CASSWSQGNEQFF. DNA for the CDR3: TGTGCCAGCAGTTGGAGCCAGGGGAATGAGCAGTTCTTC.

This rearrangement joins TRBV2 to TRBJ2-7; a possible D gene is TRBD1 (6 bases). Between the trimmed V and J ends, which lost 2 bases and 4 bases, there was a span of 12 bases. The CDR3 runs 14 residues. The germline V gene encodes CDR1 SNHLY and CDR2 FYNNEI. The CDR3 loop reads CASSEQVRGYEQYF. CDR3 sequence (DNA): TGTGCCAGCAGTGAACAGGTCAGGGGTTACGAGCAGTACTTC.

This chain connects TRBV11-2 to TRBJ2-3; D is unclear. Looked up from germline, CDR1 is SGHAT and CDR2 is FQNNGV. The CDR3 has 12 residues. V dropped 4 bases and J dropped 7 bases, with 9 bases sitting between them. This chain's CDR3 is CASSSSIHTQYF. The CDR3 region has the DNA TGTGCCAGCAGCTCTAGTATCCATACGCAGTATTTT.

This clone was seen a handful of times. CDR3 sequence (DNA): TGCAGCGTTGAAGTGGACGGAATTACCAATGGCTACACCTTC. Translating it yields CSVEVDGITNGYTF. This chain connects TRBV29-1 to TRBJ1-2; D unclear. V was clipped by 1 base and J by 6 bases, with 15 bases between them. The length of the CDR3 is 14 residues. CDR1 is SQVTM, CDR2 ANQGSEA, per germline.

The V call is TRBV25-1, the J call TRBJ1-2; TRBD1 might be the D (6 bases). The CDR3 sequence is 15 residues long. V dropped 2 bases and J dropped 0 bases, with 10 bases sitting between them. Germline V gene data show CDR1 as MGHDK and CDR2 as SYGVNS. Here the CDR3 reads CASSESRGANYGYTF. The CDR3, as DNA: TGTGCCAGCAGTGAAAGCAGGGGAGCTAACTATGGCTACACCTTC.

The rearrangement uses TRBV10-3 and TRBJ2-5; TRBD2 matches at 13 bases. J gave up 0 bases and V 10 bases, and 8 bases lay outside the gene matches. This CDR3 is 16 amino acids long. CDR1 and CDR2 (germline): ENHRY, SYGVKD. The CDR3 loop reads CATLPTSGGDQETQYF. In DNA form, the CDR3 reads TGTGCCACCCTACCAACTAGCGGGGGGGACCAAGAGACCCAGTACTTC.

The chain combines TRBV6-2 or TRBV6-3 with TRBJ2-1; 7 nucleotides match TRBD2. V shed 2 bases, J shed 7 bases, and the junction held 11 bases outside the gene matches. CDR1 MNHEY and CDR2 SVGEGT come from the germline V gene. The CDR3 contains 16 residues. The CDR3 DNA reads as TGTGCCAGCAGTTACATAGGACTAGGTGGGAGGAATGAGCAGTTCTTC. Its protein product is CASSYIGLGGRNEQFF.

Turning to this clone: The sample carries other DNA sequences with the same CDR3. The CDR3 protein is CASSFGTGSYEQYF. DNA of the CDR3: TGTGCCAGCAGCTTTGGGACAGGGAGCTACGAGCAGTACTTC. V is TRBV5-4 and J is TRBJ2-7; 9 bases are a match to TRBD1. Germline trimming cut 2 bases from V and 3 bases from J; bases unmatched to any gene: 3. From germline, CDR1 is SGHNT and CDR2 YYREEE (reference sequence). CDR3 size: 14 residues.

The chain uses TRBV5-4 and TRBJ1-2, with TRBD1 matching 8 bases. The CDR3 is made up of 17 amino acids. V was clipped by 2 bases and J by 6 bases; unmatched bases: 15. From germline, CDR1 is SGHNT and CDR2 YYREEE (reference sequence). The CDR3 is CASSFGQGALLSDGYTF. CDR3 sequence (DNA): TGTGCCAGCAGCTTCGGTCAGGGGGCCCTCCTTTCTGATGGCTACACCTTC.